Sequencing of this T cell receptor beta chain was carried out in a study of blood T cell repertoires in COVID-19. Germline V gives CDR1 MNHEY, CDR2 SMNVEV (reference sequence). This CDR3 comprises 16 residues. V was shortened by 3 bases and J by 0 bases, with 12 bases between the two germline ends. The protocol was immunoSEQ multiplex PCR, while the TCRdb copy is restricted to in-frame clones and leaves out a portion. This table has tens of thousands of clones, 80% appearing once. The clonotype comes from a man aged 55 to 70 with acute or convalescent COVID-19. Material for sequencing was peripheral blood. The V gene is TRBV27, the J gene TRBJ1-5, with D maybe TRBD1 (5 bases). CDR3 bases: TGTGCCAGCAGTTTGCGGGGACTGTATAGCAATCAGCCCCAGCATTTT. It encodes CASSLRGLYSNQPQHF.